The clone carrying this T cell receptor beta chain was detected only once. What it recognizes is unknown. The sample originates from a study of cytomegalovirus exposure and HLA in healthy donors. Findings and caveats of the study: Later genetic work tied a missense DCLRE1C variant to beta-chain V and J trimming. Previously analyzed data showed that most TCR beta V segments were productive at a frequency of about 90% or about 30%.

Healthy donors of bone marrow made up the group. Trimming stripped 5 bases from V and 6 bases from J, with 17 bases between. From germline, CDR1 is SGHRS and CDR2 YFSETQ. CDR3 length: 15 residues. PCR involved 60 Vbeta and 13 Jbeta primers. The method was immunoSEQ multiplex PCR; TCRdb's version includes in-frame clones alone and lacks a portion of them. The data hold 110,000 to 150,000 clones, with roughly 80% observed a single time. The chain has TRBV5-1 and TRBJ1-4; D may be TRBD1 (6 bases). Input material: PBMCs. This receptor was identified in a female donor in good health and CMV-seronegative. In nucleotides, the CDR3 is TGCGCCAGCAGTTTAACAGGGAAACGCGATGAAAAACTGTTTTTT. It encodes CASSLTGKRDEKLFF.